This TCR beta chain is from a study of CD8 T cells in ankylosing spondylitis (dated by TCRdb to about 2017). Study-level background: The study set out to find disease-linked TCR variants by profiling T cell receptor beta repertoires in ankylosing spondylitis patients and healthy donors. The full study cohort comprised roughly 24 ankylosing spondylitis patients and 110 or so healthy donors. Peripheral blood was sampled, and synovial fluid was additionally collected from ankylosing spondylitis patients.

Measured from the cysteine to the phenylalanine, the CDR3 is 13 residues long. CDR3 DNA is the only sequence kept; it has 39 bases, read in frame from the first base. Trimming takes 6 bases from V and 0 bases from J, and the germline ends sit 9 bases apart. The germline V gene sets CDR1 to SGHAT and CDR2 to FQNNGV. The data were produced on an Illumina HiSeq 2500. Quantitative 5'-RACE with molecular barcodes was the method used to prepare the TCR beta libraries. The study's own analysis went as follows. Disease-linked TCR variants were identified with a new computational method built on a probabilistic model of VDJ rearrangement. TCRdb reprocessed the public reads (quality trimming at Q25 with fastp, clone calling with MiXCR) and kept in-frame beta chains. When rows share a CDR3 protein, they turn into one entry using the most common DNA and genes. None of the V and J calls come from the authors' own analysis; TCRdb made them. The sample yields some 100,000 distinct CDR3 sequences; 9% were counted once. The ten largest make up approximately 30% of the sample.

General conclusions and limits of the study: A TCR beta motif of several highly homologous amino acid variants appeared characteristic of blood from ankylosing spondylitis patients. Some TCR beta motif variants had previously been reported in synovial fluid and blood of reactive arthritis patients, which suggested common disease-initiation mechanisms. The disease-linked clones had a CD8+ phenotype and were found at relatively low frequencies in peripheral blood. The disease-linked clones were reported to be significantly enriched in matched synovial fluid samples from ankylosing spondylitis patients.

This clonotype was observed at least ten times. Its binding antigen is unknown. No much larger clonotype is one base removed from it; base qualities were not supplied. The sample consisted of blood, either unsorted or a sorted T cell fraction (not recorded which). Recombination joined TRBV11-2 with TRBJ2-7; a confident D gene designation cannot be given. The sequence was obtained from a male donor with ankylosing spondylitis. The CDR3 region reads CASSLGISYEQYF. The nucleotide sequence is TGTGCCAGCAGTTTGGGGATCTCCTACGAGCAGTACTTC.